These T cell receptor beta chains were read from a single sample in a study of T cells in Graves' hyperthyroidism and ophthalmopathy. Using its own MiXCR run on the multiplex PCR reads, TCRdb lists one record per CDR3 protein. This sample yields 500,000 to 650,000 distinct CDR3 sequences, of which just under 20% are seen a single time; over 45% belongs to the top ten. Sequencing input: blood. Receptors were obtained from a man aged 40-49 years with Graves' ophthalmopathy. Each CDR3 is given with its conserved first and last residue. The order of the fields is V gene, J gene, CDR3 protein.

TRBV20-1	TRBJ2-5	CSARDQQGWEETQYF
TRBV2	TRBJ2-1	CASSPRENEQFF
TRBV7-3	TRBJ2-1	CASSLDPSSYNEQFF
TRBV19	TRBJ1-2	CASMEQPYGYTF
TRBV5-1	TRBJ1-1	CASTGTGRHTEAFF
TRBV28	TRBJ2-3	CASSLLEGGGEDTQYF
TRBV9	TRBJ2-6	CASSVASGASSGANVLTF
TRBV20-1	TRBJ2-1	CSVPSGNWQFF
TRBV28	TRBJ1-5	CASRAFGGVGNQPQHF
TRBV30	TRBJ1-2	CAWSAAGTVYGYTF
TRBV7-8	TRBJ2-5	CASSSNSLAETQETQYF
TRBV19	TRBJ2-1	CASSIDFGTAYNEQFF
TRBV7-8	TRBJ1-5	CASSPTHPGSIELNQPQHF
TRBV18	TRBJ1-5	CASSPRSGLGNQPQHF
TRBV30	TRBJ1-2	CAWSSHYGYTF
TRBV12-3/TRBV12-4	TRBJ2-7	CASSLGQRTDSYEQYF
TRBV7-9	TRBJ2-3	CASSRGLRDTRYF
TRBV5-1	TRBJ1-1	CASSVTDYTEAFF
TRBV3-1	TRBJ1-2	CASSQGNIIYGYTF
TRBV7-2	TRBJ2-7	CASSSGLRSSYEQYF
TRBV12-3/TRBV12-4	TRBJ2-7	CASSLRSSYEQYF
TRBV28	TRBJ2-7	CASSLPGTGFYEQYF
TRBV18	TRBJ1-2	CASSPPGLKSGYTF
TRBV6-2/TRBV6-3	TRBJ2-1	CASRDRGGYNEQFF
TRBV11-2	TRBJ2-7	CASSLSSTGLSYEQYF
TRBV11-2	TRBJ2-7	CASGYPPTGTSGRPHSYEQYF